This TCR beta chain emerged from a study of blood T cell repertoires in COVID-19 (dated by TCRdb to between 2020 and 2021). About the investigation overall: Samples from collaborators originated in the United States, Italy and Spain and spanned both the acute and convalescent phases of COVID-19. The dataset comprised deeply sampled blood TCRbeta repertoires from subjects exposed to, actively infected with, or recovered from COVID-19. The sample metadata nearly always contained a de-identified subject ID, COVID-19 status, age in years and sex. The prospective study material was composed of cDNA or gDNA derived from T cells, B-cell-depleted T cells, or PBMCs. A freely available public database, intended as a resource for researchers studying the immune response to SARS-CoV-2, is where the repertoires were released. Samples were obtained from the ongoing ImmuneRACE study (first 160 participants) and from over 1,000 subjects provided by 6 global collaborators. Where HLA class I and class II types were available, the types were taken from metadata supplied by the sample provider, not from assay-based typing.

The immunoSEQ Assay, a bias-controlled multiplex PCR, was used to amplify TCRbeta CDR3 regions from genomic DNA. Processing in the source paper ran as follows. Within the assay, amplification of reference gene primers was used to estimate how many nucleated cells each sample contained. To quantify the absolute abundance of each unique TCRbeta CDR3 rearrangement, sequence reads were collapsed and filtered. For each sample, productive Simpson clonality was calculated as the square root of Simpson's diversity index across productive rearrangements. Not all clones reach the TCRdb copy of this immuneACCESS table, which keeps in-frame sequences only. Checked studies attribute under half of the gap to unresolved V genes and leave the rest unexplained. The D gene and trimming were derived from the DNA, and the V and J assignments and clone size from that table. Present in this sample are roughly 160,000 clones, over 80% of which were seen just once. 2.5% to 3.5% of the sample belongs to the ten largest clones.

Collaborating institutions collected whole blood in K2EDTA tubes following their own protocols. For TCRbeta analysis, collaborator samples were shipped as frozen whole blood, as isolated PBMCs, or as DNA extracted from either sample type. Trimming takes 0 bases from V and 4 bases from J, and the germline ends sit 11 bases apart. From the cysteine through the phenylalanine, the CDR3 covers 15 amino acids. The only DNA kept is the CDR3, 45 bases in frame from the first base. CDR1 is given as SGHRS and CDR2 as YFSETQ, both from the germline V gene. The study at large found these results: The quantity of clinical and demographic metadata differed by source and by participant and was supplied without curation.

Note on this clone: Its antigen is still unknown. The sample holds no much larger clone one base away, and base qualities are not on file.

Material: peripheral blood. In this chain, TRBV5-1 is recombined with TRBJ1-3; the D gene assignment is ambiguous. The sequence came from a woman in her fifties or sixties with acute or convalescent COVID-19. CDR3 region: CASSLARGSGNTIYF. The DNA reads TGCGCCAGCAGCTTGGCCCGGGGATCCGGAAACACCATATATTTT.